The sequence of this T cell receptor (beta chain) was determined in a study of T cells after posttransplantation cyclophosphamide. Sequencing used immunoSEQ multiplex PCR; TCRdb keeps in-frame clones, though not all of them. The table has about 20,000 clones, roughly 70% seen once; the top ten hold about 28%. Busulfan-fludarabine conditioning, marrow transplant, and cyclophosphamide on days +3 and +4 were administered. Trimming cost V 3 bases and J 2 bases, with 10 bases left between them. The CDR3 covers 14 residues. The germline CDR1 and CDR2 sequences are WNHNN and SYGVQD (reference sequence). The gene calls are TRBV10-1 and TRBJ2-5, with D uncertain. The sample consisted of PBMCs, taken after an allogeneic stem cell transplant with post-transplant cyclophosphamide. The sequence derives from a male patient in his 30s who received an allogeneic stem cell transplant from a related donor, was CMV-positive, and had acute GVHD only. Some T cells could come from the graft donor. This CDR3 is CASSDGRLQETQYF. In DNA form, the CDR3 reads TGCGCCAGCAGTGATGGCAGGCTTCAAGAGACCCAGTACTTC.